This passage covers 6 T cell receptor beta chains from one sample sequenced in a study of brain T cells in children with intractable seizures. Sequenced by immunoSEQ multiplex PCR; TCRdb stores in-frame clones only, minus some. The data show about 64,000 clones, roughly 95% seen once. The sample in question was peripheral blood, obtained at surgery. The receptors here all came from a boy in the first two years of life with focal cortical dysplasia and intractable seizures.

The V and J genes are TRBV6-5 and TRBJ2-7; 11 nucleotides agree with TRBD1. This CDR3 region has 15 residues. The V and J ends lost 6 bases and 5 bases, in that order; junction bases with no gene match: 9. Germline V gene data show CDR1 as MNHEY and CDR2 as SVGAGI. The CDR3 DNA reads TGTGCCAGCAGACGAGCCGGGACAGGGGGGGACGAGCAGTACTTC. Encoded protein: CASRRAGTGGDEQYF.

The V and J genes are TRBV25-1 and TRBJ2-3, with D perhaps matching TRBD1 or TRBD2 (5 bases each). From germline, CDR1 is MGHDK and CDR2 SYGVNS. The germline V and J ends were trimmed by 3 bases and 3 bases, with 22 bases remaining between them. This CDR3 is 18 amino acids long. The CDR3 region has the DNA TGTGCCAGCAGTGACAATAAGCACACGGGGCCCGTTACAGATACGCAGTATTTT. Its protein is CASSDNKHTGPVTDTQYF.

In its sample, this clone was seen once. The chain links TRBV6-1 to TRBJ2-7; D unresolved. V lost 6 bases and J lost 4, with 10 bases in between. CDR1 MNHNS and CDR2 SASEGT come from the germline V gene. The CDR3 consists of 12 residues. The CDR3 DNA reads TGTGCCAGCAGCCCCTCCACTTACGAGCAGTACTTC. Translating it yields CASSPSTYEQYF.

The genes are TRBV4-2 and TRBJ2-7, with D maybe TRBD2 (5 bases). Per germline, CDR1 LGHNA and CDR2 YNFKEQ. Trimming left V 0 bases short and J 3 bases short, with 9 bases between. The CDR3 length is 14 residues. CDR3 loop: CASSQERGYYEQYF. As DNA, the CDR3 is TGTGCCAGCAGCCAAGAACGCGGGTACTACGAGCAGTACTTC.

V is TRBV4-2 and J is TRBJ2-3; D uncertain. The germline gives CDR1 LGHNA, CDR2 YNFKEQ. V was shortened by 0 bases and J by 0 bases, with 4 bases between the two germline ends. This CDR3 spans 14 amino acids. CDR3 coding DNA: TGTGCCAGCAGCCAAGATCGGAGCACAGATACGCAGTATTTT. This codes for CASSQDRSTDTQYF.

The chain combines TRBV7-9 with TRBJ2-2; 7 bases align to TRBD1. V was pared by 5 bases and J by 3 bases, with 6 bases of the junction left unmatched. The CDR3 sequence is 15 residues long. The germline V gene has CDR1 SEHNR and CDR2 FQNEAQ (reference sequence). The CDR3 sequence: CASSEPGQYTGELFF. The CDR3 coding sequence is TGTGCCAGCAGCGAACCGGGACAGTACACCGGGGAGCTGTTTTTT. Together with reference TRBV7-9 and TRBJ2-2, the CDR3 gives the full variable domain: DTGVSQNPRHKITKRGQNVTFRCDPISEHNRLYWYRQTLGQGPEFLTYFQNEAQLEKSRLLSDRFSAERPKGSFSTLEIQRTEQGDSAMYLCASSEPGQYTGELFFGEGSRLTVL.